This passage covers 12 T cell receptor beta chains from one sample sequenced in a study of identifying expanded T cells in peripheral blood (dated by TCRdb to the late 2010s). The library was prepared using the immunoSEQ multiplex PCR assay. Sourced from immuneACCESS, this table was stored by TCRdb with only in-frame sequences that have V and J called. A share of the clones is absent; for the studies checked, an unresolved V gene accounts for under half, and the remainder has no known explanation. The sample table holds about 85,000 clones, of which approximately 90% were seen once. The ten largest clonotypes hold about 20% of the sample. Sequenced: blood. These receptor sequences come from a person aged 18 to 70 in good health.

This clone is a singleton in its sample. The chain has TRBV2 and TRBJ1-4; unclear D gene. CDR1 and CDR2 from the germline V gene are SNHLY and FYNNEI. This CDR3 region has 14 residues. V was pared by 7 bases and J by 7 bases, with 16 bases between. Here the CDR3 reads CASNRMTGFEKLFF. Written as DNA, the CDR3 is TGTGCCAGCAATAGGATGACGGGTTTTGAAAAACTGTTTTTT.

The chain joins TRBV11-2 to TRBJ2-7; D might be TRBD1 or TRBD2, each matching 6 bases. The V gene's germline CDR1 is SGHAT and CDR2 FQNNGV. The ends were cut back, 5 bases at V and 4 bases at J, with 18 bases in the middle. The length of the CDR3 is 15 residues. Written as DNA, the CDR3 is TGTGCCAGCAGCGGACTACAGGGAAGAACATACGAGCAGTACTTC. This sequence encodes CASSGLQGRTYEQYF.

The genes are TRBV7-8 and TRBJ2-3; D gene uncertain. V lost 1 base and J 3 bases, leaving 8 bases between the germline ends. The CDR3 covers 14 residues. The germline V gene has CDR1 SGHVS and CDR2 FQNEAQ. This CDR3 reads CASSLEVRTDTQYF. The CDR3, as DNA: TGTGCCAGCAGCTTAGAGGTACGAACAGATACGCAGTATTTT.

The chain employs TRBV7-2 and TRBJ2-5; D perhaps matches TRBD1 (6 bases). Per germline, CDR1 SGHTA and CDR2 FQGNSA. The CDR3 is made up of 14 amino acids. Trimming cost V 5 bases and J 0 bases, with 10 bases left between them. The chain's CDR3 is CASSHRGYQETQYF. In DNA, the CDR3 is TGTGCCAGCAGCCATAGGGGGTACCAAGAGACCCAGTACTTC.

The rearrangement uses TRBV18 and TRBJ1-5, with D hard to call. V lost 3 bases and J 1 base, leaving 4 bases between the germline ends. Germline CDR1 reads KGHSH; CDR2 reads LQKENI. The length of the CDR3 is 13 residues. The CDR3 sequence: CASSPVSNQPQHF. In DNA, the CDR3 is TGTGCCAGCTCACCCGTAAGCAATCAGCCCCAGCATTTT. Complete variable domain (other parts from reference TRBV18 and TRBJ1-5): NAGVMQNPRHLVRRRGQEARLRCSPMKGHSHVYWYRQLPEEGLKFMVYLQKENIIDESGMPKERFSAEFPKEGPSILRIQQVVRGDSAAYFCASSPVSNQPQHFGDGTRLSIL.

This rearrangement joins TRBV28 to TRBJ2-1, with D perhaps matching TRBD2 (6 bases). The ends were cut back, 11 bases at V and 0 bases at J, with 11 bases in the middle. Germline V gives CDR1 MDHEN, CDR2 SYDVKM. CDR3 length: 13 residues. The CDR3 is CALRGGSYNEQFF. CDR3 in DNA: TGTGCCTTACGGGGAGGCTCCTACAATGAGCAGTTCTTC.

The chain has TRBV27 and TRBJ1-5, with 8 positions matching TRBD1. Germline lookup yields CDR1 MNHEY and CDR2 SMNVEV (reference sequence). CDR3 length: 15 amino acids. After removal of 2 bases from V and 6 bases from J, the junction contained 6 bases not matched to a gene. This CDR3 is CASSLGQGARQPQHF. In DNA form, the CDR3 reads TGTGCCAGCAGTTTAGGGCAGGGGGCACGTCAGCCCCAGCATTTT.

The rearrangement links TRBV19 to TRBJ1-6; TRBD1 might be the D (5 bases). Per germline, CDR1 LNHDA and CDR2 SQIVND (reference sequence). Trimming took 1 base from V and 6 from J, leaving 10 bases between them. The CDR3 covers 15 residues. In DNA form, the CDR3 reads TGTGCCAGTAGTATAGCAGGGTACGGTAATTCACCCCTCCACTTT. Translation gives CASSIAGYGNSPLHF.

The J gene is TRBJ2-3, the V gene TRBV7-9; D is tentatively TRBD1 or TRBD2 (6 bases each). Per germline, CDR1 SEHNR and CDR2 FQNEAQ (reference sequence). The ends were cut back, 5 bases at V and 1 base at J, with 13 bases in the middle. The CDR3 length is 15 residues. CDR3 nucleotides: TGTGCCAGCAGCCCACAGGAGGGGGGCACAGATACGCAGTATTTT. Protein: CASSPQEGGTDTQYF. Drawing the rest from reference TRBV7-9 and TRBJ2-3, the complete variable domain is DTGVSQNPRHKITKRGQNVTFRCDPISEHNRLYWYRQTLGQGPEFLTYFQNEAQLEKSRLLSDRFSAERPKGSFSTLEIQRTEQGDSAMYLCASSPQEGGTDTQYFGPGTRLTVL.

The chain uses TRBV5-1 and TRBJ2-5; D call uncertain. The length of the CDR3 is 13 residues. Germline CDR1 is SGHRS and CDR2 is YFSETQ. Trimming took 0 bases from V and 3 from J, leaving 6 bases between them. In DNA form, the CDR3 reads TGCGCCAGCAGCTTGGCCTTCGAAGAGACCCAGTACTTC. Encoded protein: CASSLAFEETQYF.

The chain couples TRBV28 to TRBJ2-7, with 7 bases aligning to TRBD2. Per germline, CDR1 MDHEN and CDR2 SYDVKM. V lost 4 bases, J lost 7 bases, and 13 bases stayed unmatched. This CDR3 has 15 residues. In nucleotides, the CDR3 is TGTGCCAGCAGTTGGGGCCAGCTGCGGGGGTTGGAGCAGTACTTC. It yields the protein CASSWGQLRGLEQYF.

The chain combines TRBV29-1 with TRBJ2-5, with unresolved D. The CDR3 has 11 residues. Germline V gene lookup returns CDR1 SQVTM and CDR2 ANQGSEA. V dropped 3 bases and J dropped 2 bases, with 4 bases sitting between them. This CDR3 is CSVDEQETQYF. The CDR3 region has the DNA TGCAGCGTTGACGAACAAGAGACCCAGTACTTC.